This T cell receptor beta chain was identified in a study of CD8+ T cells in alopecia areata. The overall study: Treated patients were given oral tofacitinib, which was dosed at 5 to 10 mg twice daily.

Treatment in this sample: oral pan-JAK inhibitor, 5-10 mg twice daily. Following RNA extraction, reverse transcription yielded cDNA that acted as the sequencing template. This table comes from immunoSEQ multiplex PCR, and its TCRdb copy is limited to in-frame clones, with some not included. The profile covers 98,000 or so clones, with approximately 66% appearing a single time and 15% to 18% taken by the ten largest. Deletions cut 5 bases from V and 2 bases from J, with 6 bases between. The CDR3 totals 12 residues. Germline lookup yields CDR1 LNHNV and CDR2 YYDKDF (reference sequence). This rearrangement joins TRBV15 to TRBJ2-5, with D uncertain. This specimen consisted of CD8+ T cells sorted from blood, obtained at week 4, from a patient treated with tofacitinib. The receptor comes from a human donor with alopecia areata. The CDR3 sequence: CATSEQQETQYF. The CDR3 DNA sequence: TGTGCCACCAGCGAACAGCAAGAGACCCAGTACTTC.